A selection of T cell receptor beta chains follows, all from one sample in a study of a mutant IDH1 vaccine in newly diagnosed glioma. Sequencing was performed with immunoSEQ multiplex PCR; in TCRdb, only in-frame clones are kept and a portion is missing. Of tens of thousands of clones in the sample, under 90% were seen once. These receptors' antigens are unknown. The sequencing used PBMCs, collected from a glioma patient whose treatment included an IDH1 peptide vaccine. Source of these receptors: a woman aged 18-29 years with glioma. Both conserved end residues are part of each CDR3. Each record gives: D gene, clone size, V gene, J gene, CDR3 DNA, CDR3 protein. A D gene is named only where the DNA matches it firmly. Not every row has a clone size; where given, it reads once, few, many or a size class.

d_gene: .; abundance: once; v_gene: TRBV6-1; j_gene: TRBJ1-5; CDR3nt: TGTGCCAGCGGGGGGGCCGCTAGCAATCAGCCCCAGCATTTT; CDR3aa: CASGGAASNQPQHF
d_gene: .; abundance: .; v_gene: TRBV7-6; j_gene: TRBJ2-7; CDR3nt: TGTGCCAGCAGCTTGGACCGGACCGACTCCGAGCAGTACTTC; CDR3aa: CASSLDRTDSEQYF
d_gene: .; abundance: .; v_gene: TRBV10-3; j_gene: TRBJ2-5; CDR3nt: TGTGCCATCAGTGACGGGCGGGCAGAGACCCAGTACTTC; CDR3aa: CAISDGRAETQYF
d_gene: .; abundance: .; v_gene: TRBV11-2; j_gene: TRBJ2-7; CDR3nt: TGTGCCAGCAGCTTAGAACTCGAGCAGTACTTC; CDR3aa: CASSLELEQYF
d_gene: .; abundance: .; v_gene: TRBV27; j_gene: TRBJ1-3; CDR3nt: TGTGCCAGCAGTTTAGGCCAAGGCGGGGTCTCTGGAAACACCATATATTTT; CDR3aa: CASSLGQGGVSGNTIYF
d_gene: .; abundance: .; v_gene: TRBV5-1; j_gene: TRBJ1-2; CDR3nt: TGCGCCAGCAGCCCTGGGGGGAGGTCGTACTATGGCTACACCTTC; CDR3aa: CASSPGGRSYYGYTF
d_gene: .; abundance: once; v_gene: TRBV7-8; j_gene: TRBJ2-7; CDR3nt: TGTGCCAGCAGCACACCCCAGGCTATGTACGAGCAGTACTTC; CDR3aa: CASSTPQAMYEQYF
d_gene: TRBD1; abundance: .; v_gene: TRBV19; j_gene: TRBJ2-5; CDR3nt: TGTGCCAGTAGTATTCAGGGGGCAAGGGGAGAGACCCAGTACTTC; CDR3aa: CASSIQGARGETQYF
d_gene: .; abundance: once; v_gene: TRBV7-8; j_gene: TRBJ1-1; CDR3nt: .; CDR3aa: CASSENSVRGWNTEAFF
d_gene: .; abundance: .; v_gene: TRBV5-8; j_gene: TRBJ2-5; CDR3nt: TGTGCCAGCAGCCAGTGGCGGGAAGAGACCCAGTACTTC; CDR3aa: CASSQWREETQYF
d_gene: .; abundance: .; v_gene: TRBV5-1; j_gene: TRBJ2-7; CDR3nt: TGCGCCAGCAGCTTGGAGGCTACGTTTTACTACGAGCAGTACTTC; CDR3aa: CASSLEATFYYEQYF
d_gene: TRBD1; abundance: .; v_gene: TRBV6-1; j_gene: TRBJ1-2; CDR3nt: TGTGCCAGCAGTGAAGAAACCGGGACAGGGTGGGATGGCTACACCTTC; CDR3aa: CASSEETGTGWDGYTF
d_gene: TRBD2; abundance: .; v_gene: TRBV9; j_gene: TRBJ2-3; CDR3nt: TGTGCCAGCAGCTTCGGAAGCGGGGGGCTAAATACGCAGTATTTT; CDR3aa: CASSFGSGGLNTQYF
d_gene: TRBD1; abundance: once; v_gene: TRBV9; j_gene: TRBJ2-1; CDR3nt: TGTGCCAGCAGCGTCGGGACAGCGGACAATGAGCAGTTCTTC; CDR3aa: CASSVGTADNEQFF
d_gene: .; abundance: .; v_gene: TRBV18; j_gene: TRBJ1-3; CDR3nt: TGTGCCAGCTCACCAACTGCCGGGGCGAGCTCTGGAAACACCATATATTTT; CDR3aa: CASSPTAGASSGNTIYF
d_gene: .; abundance: .; v_gene: TRBV11-2; j_gene: TRBJ2-3; CDR3nt: TGTGCCAGCAGCTTAGTGGGGGGCTATAGCACAGATACGCAGTATTTT; CDR3aa: CASSLVGGYSTDTQYF
d_gene: .; abundance: .; v_gene: TRBV7-9; j_gene: TRBJ1-5; CDR3nt: TGTGCCAGCGCAGTCCCAAATCAGCCCCAGCATTTT; CDR3aa: CASAVPNQPQHF
d_gene: .; abundance: .; v_gene: TRBV20-1; j_gene: TRBJ2-5; CDR3nt: TGCAGTGCTAGGGTTGGGGAGACCCAGTACTTC; CDR3aa: CSARVGETQYF
d_gene: .; abundance: once; v_gene: TRBV11-3; j_gene: TRBJ1-1; CDR3nt: TGTGCCAGCAGCTTCGCGAGCTCTGGGAACACTGAAGCTTTCTTT; CDR3aa: CASSFASSGNTEAFF
d_gene: .; abundance: .; v_gene: TRBV29-1; j_gene: TRBJ2-2; CDR3nt: TGCAGCGTTGGTGTGTCAGGGAACACCGGGGAGCTGTTTTTT; CDR3aa: CSVGVSGNTGELFF
d_gene: .; abundance: .; v_gene: TRBV4-2; j_gene: TRBJ2-7; CDR3nt: TGTGCCAGCAGCCCCGTGACTAGAAAGTACGAGCAGTACTTC; CDR3aa: CASSPVTRKYEQYF
d_gene: .; abundance: .; v_gene: TRBV20-1; j_gene: TRBJ2-7; CDR3nt: TGCAGTGCTAGGGGGGGCTACGAGCAGTACTTC; CDR3aa: CSARGGYEQYF
d_gene: .; abundance: .; v_gene: TRBV7-3; j_gene: TRBJ2-7; CDR3nt: TGTGCCAGCAGCTTTGCTAGGGCCTACGAGCAGTACTTC; CDR3aa: CASSFARAYEQYF
d_gene: .; abundance: .; v_gene: TRBV5-1; j_gene: TRBJ2-7; CDR3nt: TGCGCCAGCAGCTTGGGGGGCCCCAGCTCCTACGAGCAGTACTTC; CDR3aa: CASSLGGPSSYEQYF
d_gene: .; abundance: .; v_gene: TRBV7-2; j_gene: TRBJ1-4; CDR3nt: TGTGCCAGCAGCGCCCGTCACACCTTCTCTAATGAAAAACTGTTTTTT; CDR3aa: CASSARHTFSNEKLFF
d_gene: .; abundance: few; v_gene: TRBV6-4; j_gene: TRBJ2-7; CDR3nt: TGTGCCTTAAAAGCTAGCCACCGATACGAGCAGTACTTC; CDR3aa: CALKASHRYEQYF
d_gene: TRBD1; abundance: .; v_gene: TRBV11-2; j_gene: TRBJ2-7; CDR3nt: TGTGCCAGCAGCTTAGAGGGGGCCCGCGGGACAGGGGATTTC; CDR3aa: CASSLEGARGTGDF
d_gene: TRBD1; abundance: .; v_gene: TRBV7-9; j_gene: TRBJ2-4; CDR3nt: TGTGCCAGCAGCAACCAGGGGGCGAGGGCCAAAAACATTCAGTACTTC; CDR3aa: CASSNQGARAKNIQYF
d_gene: TRBD2; abundance: .; v_gene: TRBV19; j_gene: TRBJ2-5; CDR3nt: TGTGCCAGTAGCCCGACTAGCGGGGGGTACCAAGAGACCCAGTACTTC; CDR3aa: CASSPTSGGYQETQYF
d_gene: TRBD2; abundance: .; v_gene: TRBV9; j_gene: TRBJ2-1; CDR3nt: TGTGCCAGCAGCGCACGGACTAGCGGGATCAGCTCCTACAATGAGCAGTTCTTC; CDR3aa: CASSARTSGISSYNEQFF
d_gene: .; abundance: .; v_gene: TRBV27; j_gene: TRBJ1-2; CDR3nt: TGTGCCAGCAGTTTATCCGGGGGTTTGAGCGGCTACACCTTC; CDR3aa: CASSLSGGLSGYTF
d_gene: TRBD1; abundance: .; v_gene: TRBV19; j_gene: TRBJ1-2; CDR3nt: TGTGCCAGTAGTAGAAGACCCGGCCGGGACAGGGGGGTCTATGGCTACACCTTC; CDR3aa: CASSRRPGRDRGVYGYTF
d_gene: .; abundance: once; v_gene: TRBV5-6; j_gene: TRBJ2-3; CDR3nt: TGTGCCAGCAGCCCCTTAAAATGGCCCGTACTAGGAGATACGCAGTATTTT; CDR3aa: CASSPLKWPVLGDTQYF
d_gene: TRBD2; abundance: .; v_gene: TRBV4-1; j_gene: TRBJ2-7; CDR3nt: TGCGCCAGCAGCCAAGTTCTAGGGCGGGAGTCCTACGAGCAGTACTTC; CDR3aa: CASSQVLGRESYEQYF
d_gene: .; abundance: .; v_gene: TRBV19; j_gene: TRBJ2-7; CDR3nt: TGTGCCAGTAGTATGGGAGGATCGGGACAAGGCGCGCAGTACTTC; CDR3aa: CASSMGGSGQGAQYF
d_gene: .; abundance: .; v_gene: TRBV29-1; j_gene: TRBJ1-1; CDR3nt: TGCAGCGTTGAACCCCCAGGGGTACAAGCTTTCTTT; CDR3aa: CSVEPPGVQAFF
d_gene: TRBD2; abundance: few; v_gene: TRBV27; j_gene: TRBJ2-1; CDR3nt: TGTGCCAGCAAACCGGGACTAGCGTACAATGAGCAGTTCTTC; CDR3aa: CASKPGLAYNEQFF
d_gene: TRBD2; abundance: .; v_gene: TRBV11-3; j_gene: TRBJ2-1; CDR3nt: TGTGCCAGCATCATGGGCGGGGGGACCTACAATGAGCAGTTCTTC; CDR3aa: CASIMGGGTYNEQFF
d_gene: .; abundance: once; v_gene: TRBV11-3; j_gene: TRBJ2-1; CDR3nt: TGTGCCAGCTCCCCCCCGGTCCGCAACTCCTACAATGAGCAGTTCTTC; CDR3aa: CASSPPVRNSYNEQFF
d_gene: .; abundance: .; v_gene: TRBV27; j_gene: TRBJ2-6; CDR3nt: TGTGCCAGCAGTGCCCATGACAGCTCTGGGGCCAACGTCCTGACTTTC; CDR3aa: CASSAHDSSGANVLTF
d_gene: .; abundance: once; v_gene: TRBV18; j_gene: TRBJ1-2; CDR3nt: TGTGCCAGCTCACCTCCGAGGTCGGACTACACCTTC; CDR3aa: CASSPPRSDYTF